These 25 T cell receptor beta chains were all obtained from the same sample, sequenced in a study of CXCR3-negative and CXCR3-positive naive CD8 T cells. cDNA libraries for TRB were generated by 5' RACE incorporating UMI labels. Using the 5' RACE reads, TCRdb records one entry per CDR3 protein without DNA. This sample lists over 35,000 distinct CDR3 sequences; its ten largest clones have roughly 2.5%. The source material was naive CXCR3- CD8+ T cells from blood. Subset described: CD45RO-CCR7+CD27+CD95- naive CD8+ T cells lacking CXCR3 (TNR3-). These receptors all stem from a human donor in good health. Some clones in this sample may be carry-over from other donors' samples.

V gene TRBV4-2 combines with J gene TRBJ2-2; there is no DNA to check the TCRdb D call of TRBD1. Germline CDR1 LGHNA, CDR2 YNFKEQ. The CDR3 runs to 15 residues. The CDR3 region is CASSGPQGNTGELFF.

V and J are TRBV7-9 and TRBJ2-5. There are 17 residues in the CDR3. Germline values: CDR1 SEHNR, CDR2 FQNEAQ (reference sequence). CDR3 sequence reads: CASSLIGSAGDQETQYF.

V gene TRBV5-5 combines with J gene TRBJ1-1. Per germline, CDR1 SGHKS and CDR2 YYEKEE (reference sequence). The CDR3 sequence is 13 residues long. This chain's CDR3 is CASSSPMNTEAFF.

V is TRBV29-1 and J is TRBJ1-2; with no DNA, the TCRdb D assignment of TRBD1 cannot be verified. The germline CDR1 and CDR2 sequences are SQVTM and ANQGSEA. The length of the CDR3 is 14 residues. CDR3 in amino acids: CSVGGTGGNYGYTF.

CDR3 loop: CASSPPDRGRTGELFF. The chain links TRBV7-9 to TRBJ2-2; the TCRdb call, TRBD1, lacks DNA for checking. This CDR3 has 16 amino acids. Germline lookup yields CDR1 SEHNR and CDR2 FQNEAQ (reference sequence). The full variable domain, completed using reference TRBV7-9 and TRBJ2-2, is DTGVSQNPRHKITKRGQNVTFRCDPISEHNRLYWYRQTLGQGPEFLTYFQNEAQLEKSRLLSDRFSAERPKGSFSTLEIQRTEQGDSAMYLCASSPPDRGRTGELFFGEGSRLTVL.

The genes are TRBV7-8 and TRBJ2-5; with no DNA, the TCRdb D assignment of TRBD1 cannot be verified. This CDR3 comprises 16 residues. Germline CDR1 reads SGHVS; CDR2 reads FQNEAQ. CDR3 in amino acids: CASSRSPWDSQETQYF.

The chain combines TRBV7-3 with TRBJ1-6. Germline lookup yields CDR1 SGHTA and CDR2 FQGTGA. The CDR3 is made up of 19 amino acids. CDR3 protein: CASSFCSENRSSYNSPLHF. The whole variable domain, filled in from reference TRBV7-3 and TRBJ1-6, reads GAGVSQTPSNKVTEKGKYVELRCDPISGHTALYWYRQSLGQGPEFLIYFQGTGAADDSGLPNDRFFAVRPEGSVSTLKIQRTERGDSAVYLCASSFCSENRSSYNSPLHFGNGTRLTVT.

The V call is TRBV29-1, the J call TRBJ2-1; TCRdb outputs TRBD1, but without DNA this stays unchecked. The germline V gene has CDR1 SQVTM and CDR2 ANQGSEA. The CDR3 is made up of 13 amino acids. CDR3 in amino acids: CSVRTGIDNEQFF.

V gene TRBV28 combines with J gene TRBJ2-7; the D call of TRBD1 rests on TCRdb alone, since no DNA is present to check it. The germline gives CDR1 MDHEN, CDR2 SYDVKM. The CDR3 spans 13 residues. The CDR3 reads CASSFGTGYEQYF.

The gene calls are TRBV27 and TRBJ2-1; the TCRdb D gene call, TRBD1, has no DNA to confirm it. Germline-derived CDR1 and CDR2 are MNHEY and SMNVEV (reference sequence). CDR3 length equals 14 residues. CDR3 in amino acids: CASSFFRESMQQFF.

The chain couples TRBV28 to TRBJ1-5. This CDR3 contains 12 residues. The germline CDR1 and CDR2 sequences are MDHEN and SYDVKM. The chain's CDR3 is CASGRAHQPQHF.

This chain uses TRBV7-9 with TRBJ1-2; as DNA is missing, the TRBD1 call by TCRdb cannot be tested. The CDR3 covers 14 residues. Germline lookup yields CDR1 SEHNR and CDR2 FQNEAQ (reference sequence). The CDR3 loop reads CASSPPQGRDGYTF.

The V and J genes are TRBV7-6 and TRBJ2-1; TCRdb names TRBD2, which stays unverified in the absence of DNA. CDR1 SGHVS and CDR2 FNYEAQ come from the germline V gene. This CDR3 is 15 amino acids long. This chain's CDR3 is CASSPSAGGHNEQFF.

This chain uses TRBV6-5 with TRBJ2-2. Germline CDR1 MNHEY, CDR2 SVGAGI. The CDR3 is made up of 11 amino acids. This chain's CDR3 is CASSFAGELFF.

The chain links TRBV7-9 to TRBJ1-1; TCRdb reports TRBD1, a call that lacks DNA to check it against. This CDR3 comprises 13 residues. CDR1 and CDR2 (germline): SEHNR, FQNEAQ (reference sequence). CDR3 in amino acids: CASARPGNTEAFF.

This chain connects TRBV7-6 to TRBJ2-7; TCRdb picks TRBD1, but there is no DNA to check that call. Germline V gene lookup returns CDR1 SGHVS and CDR2 FNYEAQ. This CDR3 has 16 amino acids. The CDR3 loop reads CASSLASGTGSYEQYF.

V gene TRBV7-6 combines with J gene TRBJ2-3; the TCRdb call, TRBD2, lacks DNA for checking. Germline V gene lookup returns CDR1 SGHVS and CDR2 FNYEAQ. The CDR3 is made up of 13 amino acids. The CDR3 loop reads CASSLSLVDTQYF.

The gene calls are TRBV29-1 and TRBJ2-7; the D call from TCRdb, TRBD2, cannot be confirmed without DNA. CDR1 and CDR2 from the germline V gene are SQVTM and ANQGSEA. The CDR3 has 15 amino acids. CDR3 amino acids: CSVVPISGISYEQYF.

The chain has TRBV10-3 and TRBJ2-2; absent DNA, TCRdb's TRBD1 call cannot be checked. Germline values: CDR1 ENHRY, CDR2 SYGVKD. CDR3 length equals 12 residues. CDR3 residues: CAIQGGSGELFF.

V is TRBV6-2 or TRBV6-3 and J is TRBJ1-5; TCRdb's D call of TRBD1 is untestable without DNA. This CDR3 region has 15 residues. Germline-derived CDR1 and CDR2 are MNHEY and SVGEGT. The CDR3 loop reads CASSSGTGGFQPQHF.

The chain uses TRBV29-1 and TRBJ2-2. The CDR3 has 11 amino acids. Germline CDR1 reads SQVTM; CDR2 reads ANQGSEA. The CDR3 region is CSVMNTGDLFF.

V usage is TRBV7-9 and J usage is TRBJ1-1; TCRdb's assignment of TRBD1 cannot be checked, as there is no DNA. Germline values: CDR1 SEHNR, CDR2 FQNEAQ (reference sequence). CDR3 size: 12 residues. The CDR3 spells CASPDEGSEAFF.

V usage is TRBV6-2 or TRBV6-3 and J usage is TRBJ2-2. Germline V gene sequence: CDR1 MNHEY, CDR2 SVGEGT. The CDR3 is 13 residues long. The CDR3 region is CASSYARPGELFF.

The chain combines TRBV9 with TRBJ2-2. The CDR3 totals 15 residues. Per the germline V gene, CDR1 is SGDLS and CDR2 is YYNGEE. CDR3 sequence reads: CASSVGDRVTGELFF.

This chain uses TRBV18 with TRBJ2-7; the TCRdb call, TRBD1, lacks DNA for checking. Germline-derived CDR1 and CDR2 are KGHSH and LQKENI. CDR3 length: 17 amino acids. This chain's CDR3 is CASSHTGQGSAAYEQYF.